One TCR beta chain is described in this entry. TCR beta sequencing was performed on blood CD8+ and CD4+ T cells. The data belong to a study of CD8 T cells in Susac syndrome. The RNA input was roughly 0.45 to 1 ug, and it was reverse transcribed with random hexamers. One entry per CDR3 protein, called by TCRdb with MiXCR from the immunoSEQ multiplex PCR reads. Here the sample spans about 180,000 distinct CDR3 sequences, approximately 94% being singletons. Material for sequencing was CD4+ T cells from PBMCs. The receptor was isolated from a human donor with multiple sclerosis.

The CDR3 spells CASSPGFGSAFGTDTQYF. As DNA, the CDR3 is TGTGCCAGCAGCCCCGGGTTTGGTAGCGCCTTCGGCACAGATACGCAGTATTTT. The V gene is TRBV7-2, the J gene TRBJ2-3; possibly TRBD2 for D (5 bases). The CDR3 contains 18 residues. Germline V gives CDR1 SGHTA, CDR2 FQGNSA. V lost 5 bases, J lost 1 base, and 22 bases lay in between.